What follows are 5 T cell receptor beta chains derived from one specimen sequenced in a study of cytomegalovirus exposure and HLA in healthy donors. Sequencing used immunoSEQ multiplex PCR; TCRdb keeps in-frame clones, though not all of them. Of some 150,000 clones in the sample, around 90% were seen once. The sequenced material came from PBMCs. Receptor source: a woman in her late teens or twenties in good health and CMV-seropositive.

CDR3 DNA sequence: TGCGCCAGCAGCTTAAACTCAGGACAGGGGGAGACCCAGTACTTC. This translates into CASSLNSGQGETQYF. The chain combines TRBV5-1 with TRBJ2-5; 9 positions match TRBD1. V trimming: 2 bases; J trimming: 5 bases; junction bases outside the gene matches: 7. The CDR3 spans 15 residues. Germline V gene lookup returns CDR1 SGHRS and CDR2 YFSETQ.

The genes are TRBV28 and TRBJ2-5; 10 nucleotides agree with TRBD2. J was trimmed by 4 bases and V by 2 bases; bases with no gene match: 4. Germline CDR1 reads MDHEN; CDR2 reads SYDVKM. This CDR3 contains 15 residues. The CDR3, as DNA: TGTGCCAGCAGTTTAAGACTAGCGGGTCGAGAGACCCAGTACTTC. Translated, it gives CASSLRLAGRETQYF.

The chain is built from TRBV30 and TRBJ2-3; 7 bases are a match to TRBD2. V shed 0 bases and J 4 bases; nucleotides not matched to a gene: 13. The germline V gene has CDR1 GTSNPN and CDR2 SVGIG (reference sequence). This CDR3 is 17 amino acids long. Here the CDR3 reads CAWSVPPGGRIPDTQYF. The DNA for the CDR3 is TGTGCCTGGAGTGTACCCCCGGGCGGGAGAATTCCAGATACGCAGTATTTT. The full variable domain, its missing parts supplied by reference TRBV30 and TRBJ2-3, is SQTIHQWPATLVQPVGSPLSLECTVEGTSNPNLYWYRQAAGRGLQLLFYSVGIGQISSEVPQNLSASRPQDRQFILSSKKLLLSDSGFYLCAWSVPPGGRIPDTQYFGPGTRLTVL.

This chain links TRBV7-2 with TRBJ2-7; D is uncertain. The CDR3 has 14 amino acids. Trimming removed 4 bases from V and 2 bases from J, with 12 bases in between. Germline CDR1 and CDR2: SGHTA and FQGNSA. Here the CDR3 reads CASSSHHAPYEQYF. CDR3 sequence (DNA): TGTGCCAGCAGCTCCCACCACGCGCCCTACGAGCAGTACTTC.

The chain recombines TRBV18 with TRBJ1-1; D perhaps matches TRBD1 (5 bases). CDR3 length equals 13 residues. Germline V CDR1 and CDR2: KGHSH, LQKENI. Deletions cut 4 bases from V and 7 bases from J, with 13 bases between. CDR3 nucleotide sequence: TGTGCCAGCTCACTAAAGGGGCGGAGTGAAGCTTTCTTT. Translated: CASSLKGRSEAFF.